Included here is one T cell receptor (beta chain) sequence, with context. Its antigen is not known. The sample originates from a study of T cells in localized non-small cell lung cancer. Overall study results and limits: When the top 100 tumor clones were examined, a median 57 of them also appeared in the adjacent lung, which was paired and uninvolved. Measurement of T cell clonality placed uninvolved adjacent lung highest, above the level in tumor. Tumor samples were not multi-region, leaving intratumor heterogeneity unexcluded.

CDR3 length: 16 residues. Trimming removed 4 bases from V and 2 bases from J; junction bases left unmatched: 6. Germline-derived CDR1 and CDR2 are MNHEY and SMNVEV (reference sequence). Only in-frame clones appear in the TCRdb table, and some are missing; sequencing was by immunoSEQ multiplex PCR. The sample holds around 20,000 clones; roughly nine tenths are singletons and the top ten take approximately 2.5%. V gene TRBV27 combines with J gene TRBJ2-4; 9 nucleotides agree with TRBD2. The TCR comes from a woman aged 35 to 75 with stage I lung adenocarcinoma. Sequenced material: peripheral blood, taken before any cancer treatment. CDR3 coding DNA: TGTGCCAGCAGTTCCAAGCGGGAGGCAACCAAAAACATTCAGTACTTC. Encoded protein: CASSSKREATKNIQYF.